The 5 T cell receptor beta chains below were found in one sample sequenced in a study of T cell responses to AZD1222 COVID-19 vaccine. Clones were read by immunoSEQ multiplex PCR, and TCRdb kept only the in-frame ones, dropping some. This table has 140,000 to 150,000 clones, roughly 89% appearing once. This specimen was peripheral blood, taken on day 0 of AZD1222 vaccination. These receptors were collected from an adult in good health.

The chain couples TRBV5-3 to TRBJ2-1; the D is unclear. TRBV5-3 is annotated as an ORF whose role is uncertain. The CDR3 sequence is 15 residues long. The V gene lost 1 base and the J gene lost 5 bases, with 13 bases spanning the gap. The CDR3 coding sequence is TGTGCCAGAAGCTTGTTAAGTCTGGGCCACAATGAGCAGTTCTTC. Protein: CARSLLSLGHNEQFF.

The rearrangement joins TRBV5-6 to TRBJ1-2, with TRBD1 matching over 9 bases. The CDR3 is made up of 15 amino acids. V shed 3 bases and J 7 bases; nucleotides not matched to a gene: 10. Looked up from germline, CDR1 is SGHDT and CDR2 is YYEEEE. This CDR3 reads CASSYVNRGRGGYTF. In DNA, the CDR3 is TGTGCCAGCAGCTATGTAAACAGGGGGCGTGGTGGCTACACCTTC.

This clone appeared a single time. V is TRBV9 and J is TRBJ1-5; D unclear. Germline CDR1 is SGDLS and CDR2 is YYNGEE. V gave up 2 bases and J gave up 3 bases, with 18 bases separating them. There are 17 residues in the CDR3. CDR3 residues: CASSVIRQQKPNQPQHF. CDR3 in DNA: TGTGCCAGCAGCGTGATACGGCAGCAAAAGCCCAATCAGCCCCAGCATTTT.

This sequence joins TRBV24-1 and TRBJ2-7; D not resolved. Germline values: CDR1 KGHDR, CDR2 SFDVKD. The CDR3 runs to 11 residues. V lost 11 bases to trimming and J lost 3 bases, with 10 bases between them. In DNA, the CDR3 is TGTGCCAAATACTCAAACTACGAGCAGTACTTC. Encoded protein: CAKYSNYEQYF.

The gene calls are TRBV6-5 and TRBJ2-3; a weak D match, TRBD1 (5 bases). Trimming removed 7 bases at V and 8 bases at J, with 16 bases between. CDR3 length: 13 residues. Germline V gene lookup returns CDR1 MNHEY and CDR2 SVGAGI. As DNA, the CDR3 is TGTGCCAGCACCTCGACAGCTTCTGGTACGCAGTATTTT. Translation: CASTSTASGTQYF.